The rows below give T cell receptor beta chains drawn from one sample of a study of cytomegalovirus exposure and HLA in healthy donors. Profiled with immunoSEQ multiplex PCR; TCRdb holds only in-frame clones, not every one. The repertoire holds fewer than 100,000 clones, with roughly 79% as singletons. The sequenced sample consisted of PBMCs. The receptors were sampled from a man aged 35 to 55 in good health and CMV-seronegative. Both conserved end residues are part of each CDR3. Each record gives: J gene, D gene, clone size, V gene, CDR3 DNA, CDR3 protein. A D gene is named only where the DNA matches it firmly. Clone size is given for some rows only: seen once, a few or many times, or a class if the clone is expanded.

j_call: TRBJ2-2; d_call: NA; clone_size: few; v_call: TRBV9; cdr3_nt: TGTGCCAGCAGTTACTCTACCGCAACCGGGGAGCTGTTTTTT; cdr3_aa: CASSYSTATGELFF
j_call: TRBJ1-2; d_call: NA; clone_size: few; v_call: TRBV10-1; cdr3_nt: TGCGCCAGCAGTGTCTCTCGGGTCTTTCCCCCTATAAGGGGTGGCTACACCTTC; cdr3_aa: CASSVSRVFPPIRGGYTF
j_call: TRBJ2-3; d_call: NA; clone_size: NA; v_call: TRBV29-1; cdr3_nt: TGCAGCGTTGCTGGACATGGGAACACAGATACGCAGTATTTT; cdr3_aa: CSVAGHGNTDTQYF
j_call: TRBJ1-5; d_call: NA; clone_size: NA; v_call: TRBV18; cdr3_nt: TGTGCCAGCTCACCAACCCCGATTGGCCGAAGCAATCAGCCCCAGCATTTT; cdr3_aa: CASSPTPIGRSNQPQHF
j_call: TRBJ2-1; d_call: TRBD2; clone_size: once; v_call: TRBV18; cdr3_nt: TGTGCCAGCTCACCAATCTTCGGACTAGTAGCCAATGAGCAGTTCTTC; cdr3_aa: CASSPIFGLVANEQFF
j_call: TRBJ2-3; d_call: TRBD2; clone_size: NA; v_call: TRBV19; cdr3_nt: TGTGCCAGTAGTATAAGGGCTAGCGGGACGCCCGGCACAGATACGCAGTATTTT; cdr3_aa: CASSIRASGTPGTDTQYF
j_call: TRBJ2-5; d_call: NA; clone_size: NA; v_call: TRBV7-2; cdr3_nt: TGTGCCAGCAGCTTAGCGGAGGCCCAGTACTTC; cdr3_aa: CASSLAEAQYF
j_call: TRBJ2-2; d_call: NA; clone_size: NA; v_call: TRBV11-3; cdr3_nt: TGTGCCAGCAGCCCACAACAGGGCGCCGGGGAGCTGTTTTTT; cdr3_aa: CASSPQQGAGELFF
j_call: TRBJ2-3; d_call: NA; clone_size: NA; v_call: TRBV25-1; cdr3_nt: TGTGCCAGCAGCGAGCGGGCCCGGAGCACAGATACGCAGTATTTT; cdr3_aa: CASSERARSTDTQYF
j_call: TRBJ2-1; d_call: TRBD1; clone_size: NA; v_call: TRBV11-2; cdr3_nt: TGTGCCAGCAGCTTAGAAGGACAGGGGCTCGAAGGTGAGCAGTTCTTC; cdr3_aa: CASSLEGQGLEGEQFF
j_call: TRBJ1-1; d_call: TRBD1; clone_size: once; v_call: TRBV7-9; cdr3_nt: TGTGCCAGCGGTATCTCTGTGGCAGGACAGGGGGCTTTCTTT; cdr3_aa: CASGISVAGQGAFF
j_call: TRBJ2-1; d_call: NA; clone_size: NA; v_call: TRBV6-1; cdr3_nt: TGTGCCAGCAATGCTCGGACTGGCTACAATGAGCAGTTCTTC; cdr3_aa: CASNARTGYNEQFF
j_call: TRBJ2-5; d_call: TRBD2; clone_size: NA; v_call: TRBV9; cdr3_nt: TGTGCCAGCAGCGATCTAGCGGGTGGGGAGACCCAGTACTTC; cdr3_aa: CASSDLAGGETQYF
j_call: TRBJ2-7; d_call: NA; clone_size: NA; v_call: TRBV28; cdr3_nt: TGTGCCAGCAGTTCTAGAGACGTGGGTTCCTACGAGCAGTACTTC; cdr3_aa: CASSSRDVGSYEQYF
j_call: TRBJ2-7; d_call: TRBD1; clone_size: NA; v_call: TRBV5-5; cdr3_nt: TGTGCCAGCAGCTCCCATACAACAGGGGGGTACGAGCAGTACTTC; cdr3_aa: CASSSHTTGGYEQYF
j_call: TRBJ2-3; d_call: NA; clone_size: NA; v_call: TRBV19; cdr3_nt: TGTGCCAGTAGTATAGGAACGCGGACGGGGGGCACAGATACGCAGTATTTT; cdr3_aa: CASSIGTRTGGTDTQYF
j_call: TRBJ1-6; d_call: NA; clone_size: NA; v_call: TRBV7-3; cdr3_nt: TGTGCCAGCATGGGCGACCGGACACCCCTCCACTTT; cdr3_aa: CASMGDRTPLHF
j_call: TRBJ2-4; d_call: NA; clone_size: NA; v_call: TRBV5-5; cdr3_nt: TGTGCCAGCAGCAAACCCCTTTTTCGTTCCCCGGCGGGCAAAAACATTCAGTACTTC; cdr3_aa: CASSKPLFRSPAGKNIQYF
j_call: TRBJ1-4; d_call: NA; clone_size: NA; v_call: TRBV25-1; cdr3_nt: TGTGCCAGCAGCACCCCAGGGGATGAAAAACTGTTTTTT; cdr3_aa: CASSTPGDEKLFF
j_call: TRBJ2-1; d_call: TRBD2; clone_size: NA; v_call: TRBV4-3; cdr3_nt: TGCGCCAGCAGCCCGTCCCCCCGAGGACTAGCCGAGCAGTTCTTC; cdr3_aa: CASSPSPRGLAEQFF
j_call: TRBJ1-3; d_call: NA; clone_size: NA; v_call: TRBV6-5; cdr3_nt: TGTGCCAGCAGTTACTCTTCCCCGTTCTCTGGAAACACCATATATTTT; cdr3_aa: CASSYSSPFSGNTIYF
j_call: TRBJ1-1; d_call: TRBD1; clone_size: NA; v_call: TRBV5-6; cdr3_nt: TGTGCCAGCAGTTTAAACAGGGGTGTTACTGAAGCTTTCTTT; cdr3_aa: CASSLNRGVTEAFF
j_call: TRBJ2-3; d_call: NA; clone_size: NA; v_call: TRBV7-9; cdr3_nt: TGTGCCAGCACCAATACAGATACGCAGTATTTT; cdr3_aa: CASTNTDTQYF
j_call: TRBJ2-5; d_call: NA; clone_size: NA; v_call: TRBV19; cdr3_nt: TGTGCCAGTAGTACCACTAGGAAGGAGACCCAGTACTTC; cdr3_aa: CASSTTRKETQYF
j_call: TRBJ1-5; d_call: TRBD1; clone_size: NA; v_call: TRBV5-6; cdr3_nt: TGTGCCAGCGGGACAGGGGCTGGTCAGCCCCAGCATTTT; cdr3_aa: CASGTGAGQPQHF
j_call: TRBJ2-1; d_call: TRBD2; clone_size: NA; v_call: TRBV15; cdr3_nt: TGTGCCACCAGCAGAGATCTTAGACTAGCGGGCACAGTAAAGCAGTTCTTC; cdr3_aa: CATSRDLRLAGTVKQFF
j_call: TRBJ2-3; d_call: TRBD2; clone_size: few; v_call: TRBV4-1; cdr3_nt: TGCGCCAGCAGCCAAGAAGCTAGCGGGGGGTTGACGCAGTATTTT; cdr3_aa: CASSQEASGGLTQYF
j_call: TRBJ1-1; d_call: TRBD1; clone_size: NA; v_call: TRBV9; cdr3_nt: TGTGCCAGCAGCCCCAGCCTCGGGACAGGCAAGTACTTAGCTTTCTTT; cdr3_aa: CASSPSLGTGKYLAFF
j_call: TRBJ2-5; d_call: NA; clone_size: NA; v_call: TRBV4-1; cdr3_nt: TGCGCCGGCACGTTGGGGGTTAAGGGGGGGGCGGCCCAGTACTTC; cdr3_aa: CAGTLGVKGGAAQYF
j_call: TRBJ2-5; d_call: TRBD2; clone_size: NA; v_call: TRBV7-8; cdr3_nt: TGTGCCAGCAGCTTATCGGGGGGAGAAGAGACCCAGTACTTC; cdr3_aa: CASSLSGGEETQYF